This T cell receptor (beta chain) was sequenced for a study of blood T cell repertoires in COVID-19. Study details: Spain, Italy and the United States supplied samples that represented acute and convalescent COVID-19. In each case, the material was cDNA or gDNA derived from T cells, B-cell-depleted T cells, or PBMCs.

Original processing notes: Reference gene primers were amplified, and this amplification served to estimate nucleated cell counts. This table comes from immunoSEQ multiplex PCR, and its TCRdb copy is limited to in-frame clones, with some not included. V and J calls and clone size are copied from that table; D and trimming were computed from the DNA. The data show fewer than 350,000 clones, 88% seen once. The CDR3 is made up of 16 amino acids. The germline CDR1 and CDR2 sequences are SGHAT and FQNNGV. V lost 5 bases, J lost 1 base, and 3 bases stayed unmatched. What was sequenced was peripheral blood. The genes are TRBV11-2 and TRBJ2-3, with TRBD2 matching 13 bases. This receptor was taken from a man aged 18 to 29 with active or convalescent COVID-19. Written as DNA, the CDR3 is TGTGCCAGCAGCCCCGGGACTAGCGGGGGCACAGATACGCAGTATTTT. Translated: CASSPGTSGGTDTQYF.